This entry describes one TCR beta chain. With a much larger clone just one base away, this may be a read error. RNA transcripts were the template for amplifying TCR beta CDR3 regions. The TCR CDR3 was amplified in a first-round RT-PCR using the HTBI primer set. TCRdb re-called the multiplex PCR reads with MiXCR, one entry per CDR3 protein. This table has under 400,000 distinct CDR3 sequences, around 20% appearing once. The data stem from a study of T cells in Graves' hyperthyroidism and ophthalmopathy. Deletions cut 6 bases from V and 0 bases from J, with 6 bases between. CDR3 length: 12 amino acids. Germline values: CDR1 SEHNR, CDR2 FQNEAQ (reference sequence).

V usage is TRBV7-9 and J usage is TRBJ2-7; D unclear. Input material: blood. This receptor was identified in a woman aged 50 to 65 with Graves' hyperthyroidism. The CDR3 spells CASSFHSYEQYF. Here the CDR3 DNA reads TGTGCCAGCAGTTTTCACTCCTACGAGCAGTACTTC. The variable domain in full, completed from reference TRBV7-9 and TRBJ2-7, reads DTGVSQNPRHKITKRGQNVTFRCDPISEHNRLYWYRQTLGQGPEFLTYFQNEAQLEKSRLLSDRFSAERPKGSFSTLEIQRTEQGDSAMYLCASSFHSYEQYFGPGTRLTVT.